The 26 T cell receptor beta chains reported below all come from one sample, sequenced in a study of blood T cell repertoires in COVID-19. Here immunoSEQ multiplex PCR was the method, and the copy in TCRdb shows in-frame clones only, minus some. The profile shows more than 85,000 clones, 85% to 90% of them singletons. The sequenced material came from peripheral blood. These receptors all stem from a man aged 45-65 years with active or convalescent COVID-19.

The chain recombines TRBV6-1 with TRBJ1-5; 7 nucleotides line up with TRBD1. Germline trimming cut 8 bases from V and 2 bases from J; bases unmatched to any gene: 9. CDR3 length equals 15 residues. Per the germline V gene, CDR1 is MNHNS and CDR2 is SASEGT. The CDR3 loop reads CASRPTGIGNQPQHF. The CDR3 nucleotides are TGTGCCAGCCGTCCGACAGGGATAGGCAATCAGCCCCAGCATTTT.

The chain has TRBV6-1 and TRBJ2-7; TRBD1 might be the D (5 bases). This CDR3 comprises 14 residues. The ends were cut back, 2 bases at V and 3 bases at J, with 11 bases in the middle. CDR1 MNHNS and CDR2 SASEGT come from the germline V gene. CDR3 protein: CASSEFQGVYEQYV. In nucleotides, the CDR3 is TGTGCCAGCAGTGAATTCCAGGGTGTCTACGAGCAGTACGTC.

The chain is built from TRBV7-8 and TRBJ1-1; 8 bases align to TRBD1. Germline V gene data show CDR1 as SGHVS and CDR2 as FQNEAQ. The ends lost 5 bases at V and 1 base at J; junction bases unmatched: 9. This CDR3 has 16 amino acids. CDR3 residues: CASSPMGQVRNTEAFF. The CDR3 DNA is TGTGCCAGCAGCCCTATGGGACAGGTGAGGAACACTGAAGCTTTCTTT.

V usage is TRBV6-4 and J usage is TRBJ2-3; 13 nucleotides align to TRBD2. Germline V CDR1 and CDR2: MRHNA, SNTAGT. The CDR3 runs to 16 residues. V was pared by 0 bases and J by 4 bases, with 1 base of the junction left unmatched. DNA of the CDR3: TGTGCCAGCAGTGACTCTGGACTAGCGGGGGCAGATACGCAGTATTTT. Translated: CASSDSGLAGADTQYF.

The J gene is TRBJ1-6, the V gene TRBV28, with unresolved D. CDR1 is MDHEN and CDR2 is SYDVKM in the germline V gene. Trimming took off 6 bases at V and 10 bases at J, with 7 bases between the two ends. CDR3 length equals 11 residues. The CDR3 reads CASSLESPLHF. DNA for the CDR3: TGTGCCAGCAGCCTAGAGTCACCCCTCCACTTT.

V is TRBV13 and J is TRBJ2-5; TRBD1 aligns across 8 bases. The germline V gene has CDR1 PRHDT and CDR2 FYEKMQ (reference sequence). V lost 4 bases and J lost 4; bases outside the gene matches: 5. The CDR3 covers 14 residues. The CDR3 spells CASSSGDRGETQYF. CDR3 bases: TGTGCCAGCAGCTCCGGCGACAGGGGAGAGACCCAGTACTTC.

This chain uses TRBV28 with TRBJ2-7; 8 positions agree with TRBD1. With 5 bases clipped from V and 1 base from J, the junction kept 7 bases outside the gene matches. The germline V gene has CDR1 MDHEN and CDR2 SYDVKM. This CDR3 is built from 15 residues. CDR3 loop: CASSLAQGASYEQYF. In DNA, the CDR3 is TGTGCCAGCAGTCTTGCTCAGGGGGCATCCTACGAGCAGTACTTC.

The J gene is TRBJ2-7, the V gene TRBV30, with 10 bases fitting TRBD1. V lost 5 bases to trimming and J lost 2 bases; unmatched junction nucleotides: 3. The CDR3 is 13 residues long. Germline V gives CDR1 GTSNPN, CDR2 SVGIG (reference sequence). CDR3: CAWSGTGAYEQYF. Written as DNA, the CDR3 is TGTGCCTGGTCCGGGACAGGGGCCTACGAGCAGTACTTC.

V is TRBV11-2 and J is TRBJ1-3; D not certain. Trimming shortened V by 7 bases and J by 5 bases, and 12 bases separated the two germline ends. Germline V gene data show CDR1 as SGHAT and CDR2 as FQNNGV. The CDR3 is 13 amino acids. This chain's CDR3 is CASTPRGRNTIYF. The CDR3, as DNA: TGTGCCAGCACCCCCCGAGGGAGAAACACCATATATTTT.

The chain combines TRBV2 with TRBJ1-2; D uncertain. Trimming pared 2 bases from V and 4 bases from J, leaving 14 bases between. The germline V gene encodes CDR1 SNHLY and CDR2 FYNNEI. This CDR3 contains 15 residues. The CDR3 DNA reads TGTGCCAGCAGTGAATCACAGTCCCAGAGCTATGGCTACACCTTC. It translates to CASSESQSQSYGYTF.

This clone was seen once. The gene calls are TRBV20-1 and TRBJ2-1, with TRBD1 matching 7 bases. Germline CDR1 and CDR2: DFQATT and SNEGSKA (reference sequence). The CDR3 is made up of 15 amino acids. The junction had 7 bases not matched to a gene; V was cut back by 3 bases and J by 2 bases. CDR3 in DNA: TGCAGTGCTAGTCAGGGGACAGATACCTACAATGAGCAGTTCTTC. This translates into CSASQGTDTYNEQFF.

The chain combines TRBV6-4 with TRBJ2-3; 13 nucleotides align to TRBD2. With 4 bases clipped from V and 4 bases from J, the junction kept 5 bases outside the gene matches. From germline, CDR1 is MRHNA and CDR2 SNTAGT. The CDR3 sequence is 16 residues long. CDR3 bases: TGTGCCAGCAGTGCCCGGACTAGCGGGGGCCCAGATACGCAGTATTTT. Its protein is CASSARTSGGPDTQYF.

The chain is built from TRBV6-2 or TRBV6-3 and TRBJ1-5, with D unclear. Germline V gene lookup returns CDR1 MNHEY and CDR2 SVGEGT. V lost 5 bases and J 4 bases, leaving 12 bases between the germline ends. The CDR3 is 14 residues long. CDR3 sequence: CASSALVKNQPQHF. The CDR3 bases are TGTGCCAGCAGTGCACTCGTGAAGAATCAGCCCCAGCATTTT.

CDR3: CASSQGTPTDTQYF. The CDR3 DNA is TGTGCCAGCAGCCAGGGGACTCCCACAGATACGCAGTATTTT. The chain has TRBV3-1 (or the pseudogene TRBV3-2) and TRBJ2-3; tentative D call: TRBD2 (6 bases). The CDR3 runs 14 residues. CDR1 and CDR2 (germline): LGHDT, YNNKEL (reference sequence). Trimming removed 3 bases from V and 2 bases from J, with 9 bases in between.

This clone has only one observation. The chain links TRBV5-4 to TRBJ1-6, with a tentative D call TRBD1 (6 bases). The CDR3 has 14 amino acids. Trimming removed 0 bases at V and 7 bases at J, with 8 bases between. CDR1 is SGHNT and CDR2 is YYREEE in the germline V gene (reference sequence). This CDR3 is CASSLEQGNSPLHF. The CDR3 nucleotides are TGTGCCAGCAGCTTGGAACAGGGAAATTCACCCCTCCACTTT.

The chain joins TRBV6-6 to TRBJ1-2, with TRBD1 as a possible D gene (5 bases). CDR1 MNHNY and CDR2 SVGAGI come from the germline V gene (reference sequence). V shed 6 bases and J shed 8 bases, with 16 bases lying between them. This CDR3 comprises 13 residues. CDR3 loop: CASRPDSREGYTF. The CDR3 DNA sequence: TGTGCCAGCAGACCCGACAGTAGGGAAGGCTACACCTTC.

This clone was counted a single time. The chain carries TRBV18 and TRBJ2-7, with 9 bases identical to TRBD1. The length of the CDR3 is 15 residues. With 6 bases clipped from V and 4 bases from J, the junction kept 10 bases outside the gene matches. From germline, CDR1 is KGHSH and CDR2 LQKENI. The DNA for the CDR3 is TGTGCCAGCTCGTTACAGGGGGCCGGCGGATACGAGCAGTACGTC. This translates into CASSLQGAGGYEQYV.

V gene TRBV28 combines with J gene TRBJ1-5, with a weak D call TRBD1 (5 bases). CDR3 length equals 15 residues. The germline V gene encodes CDR1 MDHEN and CDR2 SYDVKM. With 2 bases removed from V and 4 bases from J, the gap between germline ends came to 12 bases. The CDR3, as DNA: TGTGCCAGCAGTTTAGGGGCACTTGCTAATCAGCCCCAGCATTTT. Its translation: CASSLGALANQPQHF. The full variable domain, completed using reference TRBV28 and TRBJ1-5, is DVKVTQSSRYLVKRTGEKVFLECVQDMDHENMFWYRQDPGLGLRLIYFSYDVKMKEKGDIPEGYSVSREKKERFSLILESASTNQTSMYLCASSLGALANQPQHFGDGTRLSIL.

V is TRBV28 and J is TRBJ1-2, with D possibly TRBD1 on 5 matching bases. Germline CDR1 MDHEN, CDR2 SYDVKM. V was cut by 6 bases and J by 6 bases, with 14 bases left in between. This CDR3 contains 13 residues. CDR3 in DNA: TGTGCCAGCAGCTCCGGACAAAGGAATGGCTACACCTTC. Protein sequence: CASSSGQRNGYTF.

This sequence joins TRBV6-5 and TRBJ1-5, with D possibly matching TRBD1 (6 bases). CDR3 size: 15 residues. The germline CDR1 and CDR2 sequences are MNHEY and SVGAGI. V was cut by 7 bases and J by 4 bases, with 17 bases left in between. The CDR3 protein is CASISGHGGNQPQHF. CDR3 coding DNA: TGTGCCAGCATCTCGGGACACGGGGGGAATCAGCCCCAGCATTTT.

The chain combines TRBV7-2 with TRBJ2-5, with TRBD2 matching over 9 bases. Germline-derived CDR1 and CDR2 are SGHTA and FQGNSA. V shed 4 bases and J 5 bases; nucleotides not matched to a gene: 2. CDR3 length: 13 amino acids. The chain's CDR3 is CASSSGLAETQYF. DNA of the CDR3: TGTGCCAGCAGCTCGGGACTAGCTGAGACCCAGTACTTC.

The chain is built from TRBV7-9 and TRBJ2-3; 7 bases agree with TRBD1. Per germline, CDR1 SEHNR and CDR2 FQNEAQ (reference sequence). CDR3 length: 16 amino acids. With V trimmed by 3 bases and J by 4 bases, 10 bases remained unmatched. CDR3 sequence: CASSFYDRDGPDTQYF. For the CDR3, the DNA is TGTGCCAGCAGCTTTTACGACAGGGATGGTCCAGATACGCAGTATTTT. Together with reference TRBV7-9 and TRBJ2-3, the CDR3 gives the full variable domain: DTGVSQNPRHKITKRGQNVTFRCDPISEHNRLYWYRQTLGQGPEFLTYFQNEAQLEKSRLLSDRFSAERPKGSFSTLEIQRTEQGDSAMYLCASSFYDRDGPDTQYFGPGTRLTVL.

This clone occurred a few times. The V gene is TRBV10-2, the J gene TRBJ2-2, with D possibly being TRBD2 (7 bases). The CDR3 is 16 residues long. Between the trimmed V and J ends, which lost 6 bases and 7 bases, there was a span of 21 bases. Germline loops: CDR1 WSHSY, CDR2 SAAADI. The CDR3 DNA reads as TGCGCCAGCAGCCTCAGGGAGGGGGGCACGGGCGGGGAGCTGTTTTTT. Residues: CASSLREGGTGGELFF.

This sequence joins TRBV21-1 and TRBJ2-3; TRBD1 reflects the table's D call only, with no check against the DNA. TRBV21-1 is assigned pseudogene status. This CDR3 is 18 amino acids long. The CDR3 sequence is CASSKSKVGGTGGVTQYF. For the CDR3, the DNA is TGTGCCAGCAGCAAATCAAAAGTCGGGGGGACAGGGGGTGTTACGCAGTATTTT.

V and J are TRBV12-3 or TRBV12-4 and TRBJ1-2, with 8 bases that match TRBD1. V lost 6 bases, J lost 3 bases, and 3 bases stayed unmatched. The CDR3 is 13 amino acids. DNA for the CDR3: TGTGCCAGCAGGTTGACAGGGGACTATGGCTACACCTTC. Translating it yields CASRLTGDYGYTF.

V is TRBV4-3 and J is TRBJ1-1; TRBD1 matches at 12 bases. Germline V gene lookup returns CDR1 LGHNA and CDR2 YSLEER. The CDR3 extends over 18 amino acids. The junction had 11 bases not matched to a gene; V was cut back by 4 bases and J by 2 bases. CDR3 residues: CASSRRTGTGGLNTEAFF. DNA of the CDR3: TGCGCCAGCAGCCGGAGAACCGGGACAGGGGGCTTAAACACTGAAGCTTTCTTT.